Presented here are 27 T cell receptor beta chains from one specimen sequenced in a study of blood T cell repertoires in COVID-19. The assay was immunoSEQ multiplex PCR, and TCRdb's table has in-frame clones only and misses some. The repertoire holds some 490,000 clones, approximately 83% seen once, with approximately 2.9% in the top ten. The source material was peripheral blood. Receptors originate from a human donor in a cohort sampled during active COVID-19.

The chain uses TRBV18 and TRBJ2-7; possibly TRBD2 for D (7 bases). The ends were cut back, 2 bases at V and 7 bases at J, with 12 bases in the middle. The CDR3 consists of 13 residues. The germline V gene has CDR1 KGHSH and CDR2 LQKENI. As DNA, the CDR3 is TGTGCCAGCTCACCAGGGGAGGGGGGAGAGCAGTACTTC. It yields the protein CASSPGEGGEQYF.

This clone has only one observation. The chain is built from TRBV14 and TRBJ2-7; 8 bases are a match to TRBD2. Trimming cost V 5 bases and J 11 bases; bases outside gene matches: 5. The CDR3 covers 11 residues. CDR1 and CDR2 (germline): SGHDN, FVKESK. In DNA, the CDR3 is TGTGCCAGCAGCTACGGGGGGGTCGAGTACTTC. This encodes CASSYGGVEYF.

This clone has a single count. The chain employs TRBV20-1 and TRBJ1-1; D is unclear. The CDR3 consists of 11 residues. CDR1 and CDR2 from the germline V gene are DFQATT and SNEGSKA (reference sequence). The DNA for the CDR3 is TGCAGCCCCCATTCGAACACTGAAGCTTTCTTT. Translation: CSPHSNTEAFF.

The chain has TRBV28 and TRBJ2-3, with 8 bases lining up with TRBD2. Germline assignment: CDR1 MDHEN and CDR2 SYDVKM. The CDR3 has 17 residues. After removal of 8 bases from V and 6 bases from J, the junction contained 19 bases not matched to a gene. CDR3 amino acids: CASRGDFGLAVWDTQYF. Here the CDR3 DNA reads TGTGCCAGCCGAGGGGATTTTGGACTAGCCGTATGGGATACGCAGTATTTT. Together with reference TRBV28 and TRBJ2-3, the CDR3 gives the full variable domain: DVKVTQSSRYLVKRTGEKVFLECVQDMDHENMFWYRQDPGLGLRLIYFSYDVKMKEKGDIPEGYSVSREKKERFSLILESASTNQTSMYLCASRGDFGLAVWDTQYFGPGTRLTVL.

This chain connects TRBV3-1 (or the pseudogene TRBV3-2) to TRBJ2-7; TRBD2 aligns across 12 bases. The CDR3 loop spans 17 amino acids. Losses at the gene ends were 3 bases for V and 2 bases for J; bases not matched to a gene: 8. CDR1 and CDR2 (germline): LGHDT, YNNKEL (reference sequence). As DNA, the CDR3 is TGTGCCAGCAGCCATGGGACTAGCGGGTACGAAACCTACGAGCAGTACTTC. Encoded protein: CASSHGTSGYETYEQYF.

The chain links TRBV11-2 to TRBJ1-4; 9 bases align to TRBD1. With 4 bases clipped from V and 4 bases from J, the junction kept 7 bases outside the gene matches. Germline lookup yields CDR1 SGHAT and CDR2 FQNNGV. The CDR3 spans 16 residues. This CDR3 is CASSSTGTGINEKLFF. The CDR3 DNA reads TGTGCCAGCAGCTCGACGGGGACAGGGATTAATGAAAAACTGTTTTTT.

The chain combines TRBV10-3 with TRBJ1-4, with a weak D call TRBD1 (6 bases). V lost 7 bases to trimming and J lost 1 base, with 13 bases between them. Germline assignment: CDR1 ENHRY and CDR2 SYGVKD. The CDR3 extends over 15 amino acids. As DNA, the CDR3 is TGTGCCATCACCGGACAGTTTGGAACTAATGAAAAACTGTTTTTT. Protein sequence: CAITGQFGTNEKLFF.

This chain uses TRBV30 with TRBJ1-2; D is possibly TRBD1 (5 bases). Germline V lookup: CDR1 GTSNPN, CDR2 SVGIG (reference sequence). V shed 0 bases and J shed 4 bases, with 15 bases lying between them. This CDR3 spans 15 amino acids. The CDR3 region has the DNA TGTGCCTGGAGTGTAGGGGCACAGATGGGCTATGGCTACACCTTC. Its translation is CAWSVGAQMGYGYTF.

J is TRBJ2-1 and V is TRBV30, with unresolved D. CDR3 length equals 11 residues. Per the germline V gene, CDR1 is GTSNPN and CDR2 is SVGIG (reference sequence). V lost 2 bases, J lost 7 bases, and 6 bases lay in between. CDR3 in amino acids: CAWSLKNEQFF. CDR3 bases: TGTGCCTGGAGTTTAAAAAATGAGCAGTTCTTC.

The gene calls are TRBV11-2 and TRBJ2-3; the match to TRBD2 covers 8 bases. Trimming cost V 5 bases and J 3 bases; bases outside gene matches: 7. This CDR3 has 15 residues. From germline, CDR1 is SGHAT and CDR2 FQNNGV. The CDR3 coding sequence is TGTGCCAGCAGCCCCGGGGGGGGGAGAACAGATACGCAGTATTTT. It yields the protein CASSPGGGRTDTQYF. Filled out from reference TRBV11-2 and TRBJ2-3, the complete variable domain reads EAGVAQSPRYKIIEKRQSVAFWCNPISGHATLYWYQQILGQGPKLLIQFQNNGVVDDSQLPKDRFSAERLKGVDSTLKIQPAKLEDSAVYLCASSPGGGRTDTQYFGPGTRLTVL.

The chain links TRBV6-1 to TRBJ2-5, with unresolved D. The CDR3 covers 14 residues. Germline CDR1 MNHNS, CDR2 SASEGT. The V and J ends lost 2 bases and 2 bases respectively, with 9 bases between them. CDR3 region: CASSEFARQETQYF. CDR3 in DNA: TGTGCCAGCAGTGAATTTGCCAGACAAGAGACCCAGTACTTC.

The genes are TRBV10-3 and TRBJ1-1, with D hard to call. The CDR3 is made up of 13 amino acids. Per germline, CDR1 ENHRY and CDR2 SYGVKD. Trimming cost V 10 bases and J 1 base, with 13 bases left between them. The CDR3 here is CATLKEANTEAFF. CDR3 nucleotide sequence: TGTGCCACTCTGAAGGAGGCGAACACTGAAGCTTTCTTT.

The V and J genes are TRBV4-2 and TRBJ1-2; possibly TRBD1 for D (5 bases). This CDR3 comprises 17 residues. The germline CDR1 and CDR2 sequences are LGHNA and YNFKEQ. The V end lost 0 bases, the J end lost 5 bases, and 19 bases lay between the germline ends. The CDR3 DNA is TGTGCCAGCAGCCAAGAGTACCGGCAGGGAGGAGGGTATGGCTACACCTTC. Its protein product is CASSQEYRQGGGYGYTF.

J is TRBJ2-7 and V is TRBV15; 10 bases fit TRBD2. V shed 0 bases, J shed 6 bases, and the junction held 5 bases outside the gene matches. The CDR3 sequence is 15 residues long. Germline V gives CDR1 LNHNV, CDR2 YYDKDF (reference sequence). CDR3 nucleotide sequence: TGTGCCACCAGCAGAGAGGCTAGCGGGAGTGGCGAGCAGTACTTC. The encoded protein is CATSREASGSGEQYF. Combining the CDR3 with reference TRBV15 and TRBJ2-7 gives the whole variable domain DAMVIQNPRYQVTQFGKPVTLSCSQTLNHNVMYWYQQKSSQAPKLLFHYYDKDFNNEADTPDNFQSRRPNTSFCFLDIRSPGLGDTAMYLCATSREASGSGEQYFGPGTRLTVT.

This clone was counted a few times. The V and J genes are TRBV3-1 (or the pseudogene TRBV3-2) and TRBJ2-5; 12 bases fit TRBD2. J lost 0 bases, V lost 4 bases, and 3 bases had no gene match. CDR1 is LGHDT, CDR2 YNNKEL, per germline (reference sequence). The CDR3 loop spans 16 amino acids. CDR3 sequence: CASSLTSGRYQETQYF. The DNA for the CDR3 is TGTGCCAGCAGCCTAACTAGCGGGAGGTACCAAGAGACCCAGTACTTC.

This clone occurred once. The rearrangement links TRBV4-3 to TRBJ2-7; D ambiguous. Germline CDR1 LGHNA, CDR2 YSLEER. V was pared by 0 bases and J by 3 bases, with 6 bases between. The CDR3 length is 13 residues. CDR3 region: CASSQDSSYEQYF. The CDR3 DNA follows: TGCGCCAGCAGCCAAGATTCCAGCTACGAGCAGTACTTC.

CDR3 amino acids: CASSVADIAVGYTF. Written as DNA, the CDR3 is TGTGCCAGCAGCGTAGCGGACATAGCGGTTGGCTACACCTTC. This sequence joins TRBV9 and TRBJ1-2; maybe TRBD1 (5 bases). Trimming took off 0 bases at V and 7 bases at J, with 13 bases between the two ends. The germline V gene has CDR1 SGDLS and CDR2 YYNGEE. The length of the CDR3 is 14 residues.

The chain combines TRBV5-1 with TRBJ1-2; possibly TRBD1 for D (6 bases). This CDR3 is built from 13 residues. Germline-derived CDR1 and CDR2 are SGHRS and YFSETQ. V was trimmed by 5 bases and J by 4 bases, leaving 12 bases between them. CDR3 sequence (DNA): TGCGCCAGCAGACCTACAGGGCCCTATGGCTACACCTTC. Residues: CASRPTGPYGYTF.

V and J are TRBV11-2 and TRBJ1-2; 8 nucleotides match TRBD1. This CDR3 region has 19 residues. V shed 5 bases and J 1 base; nucleotides not matched to a gene: 18. The V gene's germline CDR1 is SGHAT and CDR2 FQNNGV. CDR3 sequence: CASSPLPGQDALVNYGYTF. CDR3 nucleotides: TGTGCCAGCAGCCCGTTACCGGGACAGGACGCTCTCGTTAACTATGGCTACACCTTC.

The chain recombines TRBV11-2 with TRBJ2-1, with D unresolved. This CDR3 is built from 16 residues. The V and J ends lost 4 bases and 2 bases respectively, with 15 bases between them. CDR1 and CDR2 from the germline V gene are SGHAT and FQNNGV. CDR3: CASSWARSRTYNEQFF. CDR3 in DNA: TGTGCCAGCAGCTGGGCACGTAGTAGGACCTACAATGAGCAGTTCTTC.

V is TRBV15 and J is TRBJ2-7, with 9 nucleotides matching TRBD2. V lost 0 bases and J lost 5; bases outside the gene matches: 5. The length of the CDR3 is 15 residues. CDR1 is LNHNV and CDR2 is YYDKDF in the germline V gene (reference sequence). CDR3 loop: CATSRDSGSYNEQYF. The CDR3 DNA reads as TGTGCCACCAGCAGAGATAGCGGGAGCTATAACGAGCAGTACTTC. Combining the CDR3 with reference TRBV15 and TRBJ2-7 gives the whole variable domain DAMVIQNPRYQVTQFGKPVTLSCSQTLNHNVMYWYQQKSSQAPKLLFHYYDKDFNNEADTPDNFQSRRPNTSFCFLDIRSPGLGDTAMYLCATSRDSGSYNEQYFGPGTRLTVT.

V usage is TRBV4-1 and J usage is TRBJ2-7, with a tentative D call TRBD2 (6 bases). Trimming cost V 4 bases and J 0 bases, with 13 bases left between them. CDR1 is MGHRA and CDR2 is YSYEKL in the germline V gene. CDR3 length equals 15 residues. The CDR3 DNA reads TGCGCCAGCAGCCTTGGGGAGGCGGGCTCCTACGAGCAGTACTTC. Protein: CASSLGEAGSYEQYF.

This clone was recorded once. J is TRBJ2-7 and V is TRBV30; possibly TRBD1 for D (6 bases). Trimming cost V 2 bases and J 0 bases, with 14 bases left between them. The CDR3 is made up of 15 amino acids. The V gene's germline CDR1 is GTSNPN and CDR2 SVGIG (reference sequence). CDR3 residues: CAWSPDSFSSYEQYF. The CDR3 DNA sequence: TGTGCCTGGAGTCCGGACAGCTTCAGCTCCTACGAGCAGTACTTC. Drawing the rest from reference TRBV30 and TRBJ2-7, the complete variable domain is SQTIHQWPATLVQPVGSPLSLECTVEGTSNPNLYWYRQAAGRGLQLLFYSVGIGQISSEVPQNLSASRPQDRQFILSSKKLLLSDSGFYLCAWSPDSFSSYEQYFGPGTRLTVT.

The CDR3 loop reads CASSPDYPSLERYGYTF. The CDR3 DNA reads TGTGCCAGCAGTCCAGACTACCCGTCACTAGAGCGATATGGCTACACCTTC. V gene TRBV27 combines with J gene TRBJ1-2, with no clear D. The germline V and J ends were trimmed by 5 bases and 5 bases, with 24 bases remaining between them. Germline assignment: CDR1 MNHEY and CDR2 SMNVEV (reference sequence). This CDR3 comprises 17 residues.

The V gene is TRBV14, the J gene TRBJ2-3; 14 positions agree with TRBD2. The germline V gene has CDR1 SGHDN and CDR2 FVKESK. Trimming at V came to 5 bases and at J to 7 bases, leaving 5 bases not matched to a gene. This CDR3 spans 15 amino acids. CDR3 bases: TGTGCCAGCAGCAAGGGACTAGCGGGGGTTTATACGCAGTATTTT. This translates into CASSKGLAGVYTQYF.

This clone was observed a few times. V usage is TRBV5-1 and J usage is TRBJ2-7; TRBD1 matches 9 bases. The ends lost 4 bases at V and 6 bases at J; junction bases unmatched: 5. The CDR3 runs to 13 residues. Germline values: CDR1 SGHRS, CDR2 YFSETQ. This chain's CDR3 is CASSMGQGGEQYF. CDR3 coding DNA: TGCGCCAGCAGCATGGGACAGGGAGGCGAGCAGTACTTC.

This chain joins TRBV6-1 and TRBJ1-3, with D possibly matching TRBD1 (6 bases). V was cut by 3 bases and J by 0 bases, with 18 bases left in between. This CDR3 comprises 18 residues. Per germline, CDR1 MNHNS and CDR2 SASEGT. CDR3 residues: CASSDVWGQLFSGNTIYF. Written as DNA, the CDR3 is TGTGCCAGCAGTGACGTTTGGGGACAACTATTCTCTGGAAACACCATATATTTT.